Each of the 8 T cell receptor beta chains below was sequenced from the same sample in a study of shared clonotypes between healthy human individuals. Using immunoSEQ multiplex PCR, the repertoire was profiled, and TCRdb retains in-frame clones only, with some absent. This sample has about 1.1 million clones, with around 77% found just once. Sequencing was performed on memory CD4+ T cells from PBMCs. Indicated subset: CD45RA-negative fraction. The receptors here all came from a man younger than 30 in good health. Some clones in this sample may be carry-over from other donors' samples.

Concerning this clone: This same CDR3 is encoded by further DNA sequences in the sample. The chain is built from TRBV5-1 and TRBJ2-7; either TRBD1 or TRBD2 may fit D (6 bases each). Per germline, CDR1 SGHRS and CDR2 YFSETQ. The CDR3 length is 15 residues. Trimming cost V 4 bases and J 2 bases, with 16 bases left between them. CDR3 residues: CASSPGAGTAYEQYF. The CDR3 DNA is TGCGCCAGCAGCCCGGGGGCGGGAACAGCCTACGAGCAGTACTTC.

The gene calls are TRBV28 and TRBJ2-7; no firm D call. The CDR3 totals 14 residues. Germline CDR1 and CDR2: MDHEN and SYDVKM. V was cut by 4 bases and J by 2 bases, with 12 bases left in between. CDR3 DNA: TGTGCCAGCAGTTCCGGACGGAATACCTACGAGCAGTACTTC. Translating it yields CASSSGRNTYEQYF.

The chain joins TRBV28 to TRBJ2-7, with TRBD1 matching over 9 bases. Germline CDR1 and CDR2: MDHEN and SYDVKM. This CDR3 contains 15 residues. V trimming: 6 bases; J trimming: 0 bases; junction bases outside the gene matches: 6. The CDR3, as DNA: TGTGCCAGCAGGAGGGGACAGGGAGACTCCTACGAGCAGTACTTC. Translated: CASRRGQGDSYEQYF.

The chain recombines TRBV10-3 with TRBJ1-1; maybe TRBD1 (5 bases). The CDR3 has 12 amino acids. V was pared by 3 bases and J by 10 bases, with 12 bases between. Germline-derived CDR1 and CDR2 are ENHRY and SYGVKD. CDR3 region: CAISEGAKGAFF. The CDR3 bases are TGTGCCATCAGTGAAGGGGCTAAGGGAGCTTTCTTT.

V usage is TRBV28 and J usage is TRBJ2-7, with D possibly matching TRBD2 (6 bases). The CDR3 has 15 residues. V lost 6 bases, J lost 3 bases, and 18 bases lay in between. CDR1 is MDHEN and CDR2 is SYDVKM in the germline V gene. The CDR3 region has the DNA TGTGCCAGCAGGCCATCTAGCGATAGGGGCTACGAGCAGTACTTC. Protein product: CASRPSSDRGYEQYF.

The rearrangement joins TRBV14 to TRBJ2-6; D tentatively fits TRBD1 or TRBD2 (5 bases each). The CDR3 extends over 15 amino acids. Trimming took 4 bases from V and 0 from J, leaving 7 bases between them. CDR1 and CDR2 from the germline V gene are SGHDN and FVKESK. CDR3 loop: CASSPGTSGANVLTF. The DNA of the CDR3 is TGTGCCAGCAGCCCCGGGACCTCTGGGGCCAACGTCCTGACTTTC.

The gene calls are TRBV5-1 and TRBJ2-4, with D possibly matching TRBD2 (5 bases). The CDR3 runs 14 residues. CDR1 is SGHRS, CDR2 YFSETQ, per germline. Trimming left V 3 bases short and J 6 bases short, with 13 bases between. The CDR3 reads CASSSTVGRNIQYF. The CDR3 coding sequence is TGCGCCAGCAGCTCCACGGTGGGGAGAAACATTCAGTACTTC.

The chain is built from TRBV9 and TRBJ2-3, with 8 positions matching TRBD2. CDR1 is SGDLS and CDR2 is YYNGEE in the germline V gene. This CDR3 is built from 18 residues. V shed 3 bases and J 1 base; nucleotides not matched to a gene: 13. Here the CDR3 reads CASSATPYGRVGTDTQYF. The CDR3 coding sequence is TGTGCCAGCAGCGCCACCCCATACGGGAGGGTGGGCACAGATACGCAGTATTTT.